This section outlines one T cell receptor beta chain sequence together with its context. There are a few counts of this clone. The target of this receptor is not known. No base quality information exists; no much larger clone differs at one position. This entry is derived from a study of cytomegalovirus exposure and HLA in healthy donors (dated by TCRdb to about 2017). For context, the study as a whole: An earlier analysis of some 600 of the donors reported around 280 Gb of sequence data and 95 million to 120 million unique TCR beta sequences obtained from about 179 million T cells. About 300 gigabases of sequencing data and approximately 91 million unique TCR sequences made up an early release that covered approximately 700 HLA-typed donors. The aim of the study was to test whether cataloging public T cell receptors could identify signatures of past pathogen exposure. Across 398 genotyped donors of the cohort, an average of approximately 200,000 unique TCR beta nucleotide sequences per donor were sequenced, and about a sixth of those sequences were non-productive. To study patterns of TCR occurrence, a later analysis re-analyzed previously published TCR beta repertoires from around 660 donors and added high-resolution HLA genotyping. Of the roughly 390 genotyped donors, 80% to 90% were placed in the genetic ancestry cluster associated with self-reported Caucasian donors. Genome-wide SNP genotypes for about 65% of the 666 donors were used in a later genetic analysis, which treated that subset as a discovery cohort. To predict cytomegalovirus infection status, the study brought together high-throughput TCR immunosequencing, statistical association of individual TCRs with disease status, and machine learning. An earlier analysis of approximately 580 of the donors used high-throughput TCR beta sequencing to judge whether each TCR beta V gene segment behaved as functional or pseudogenic. The later analysis used no new phenotypic data to find candidate immune exposures, relying instead on TCR beta sequences and their occurrence across donors. Roughly 5 DR-DQ haplotypes were treated as single units for association and clustering because of strong linkage in the cohort. Both class I and class II loci were covered by HLA typing, at four-digit resolution. All discovery cohort repertoires had been generated using a single sequencing platform. Along with the 666-subject first cohort, a separate validation cohort of more than 90 different subjects was used. Using immunosequencing, the study profiled T cell repertoires from 500 to 800 subjects and related those repertoires to cytomegalovirus serostatus. The number of donors typed differed by locus, with 629-630 for A, B, C, DRB1 and DQB1, more than 500 for DQA1, 600 to 610 for DPA1, and 400 to 490 for DPB1. Donor age, sex, ethnicity and CMV serostatus were compiled alongside the repertoire data. The paper as a whole reports these results and caveats: Because HLA typing was unavailable for some donors at each locus, only the typed subset was used in association tests. At a false discovery rate of 0.05, a later analysis linked around 17,000 TCR beta sequences to specific HLA alleles. In a later genetic analysis, a missense DCLRE1C variant was associated with V-gene and J-gene trimming of TCR beta chains, and the association was replicated in an independent cohort. A cluster of highly shared sequence variants was judged likely to represent a technical artifact of the sequencing pipeline. Immune exposure information for the cohort was limited to CMV serostatus. A later analysis found that TCR association rates varied across HLA loci, with DRB1 alleles showing the most associated TCRs and HLA-C alleles the fewest. Assigning TCR associations to individual alleles was difficult when HLA alleles, especially DR and DQ, strongly co-occurred. A further reported finding was that TCR beta sequences accurately predicted the HLA-A and HLA-B alleles for most subjects in the first cohort. The classifier was reported to diagnose cytomegalovirus status with high specificity and sensitivity in both the original and validation cohorts. According to a later analysis, most CMV-associated TCR beta chains appeared to be HLA-restricted, and the HLA associations seemed to be driven largely by CMV exposure. Correlated functional status among segregating V segments might reflect linkage disequilibrium, but an unknown experimental factor could not be ruled out. Because counts were too low, more than 15 rarely observed V segments, including chromosome 9 orphons, were excluded from the earlier analysis of 587 of the donors. According to a later genetic analysis, donors in an Asian-associated ancestry cluster had fewer N-insertions in productive TCRs than the approximately 690-donor mean. A later analysis reported that several top co-occurrence clusters appeared linked to parvovirus B19, influenza, CMV and Epstein-Barr virus. The study gave a list of over 150 TCR beta chains associated with cytomegalovirus. The 87-base-pair reads could not distinguish some IMGT-functional V segments, including TRBV6-2 and TRBV6-3, so those segments were excluded. Roughly uniform sequencing depth across donors was assumed in presence/absence analyses, although this assumption may not hold. Most TCR sequences were observed very rarely across donors, whereas some public TCRs were present in many individuals. In an earlier analysis of fewer than 750 of the donors, most TCR beta V segments were observed in productive rearrangements about 87% or about 30% of the time, broadly matching IMGT annotations. In a later analysis, HLA-associated TCR beta chains were found to be more clonally expanded and to have lower generation probabilities than equally common non-associated chains. Only TCR beta chains were sequenced in this cohort, and the absence of alpha or paired-chain data limited detectable features. In vitro tests confirmed that a few of the cytomegalovirus-associated TCR beta chains recognize cytomegalovirus antigens. According to the authors, the approach could potentially be generalized to other disease states and immunological phenotypes.

V sheds 6 bases and J sheds 4 bases, leaving 14 bases between their ends. CDR1 and CDR2 are drawn from the germline V gene: MDHEN, SYDVKM. From the cysteine through the phenylalanine, the CDR3 covers 14 amino acids. Here the CDR3 DNA is all that survives: 42 bases in frame from base 1. The library was made by the immunoSEQ multiplex PCR assay. For the multiplex PCR, a mixture combining 60 forward primers for TCR Vbeta segments and 13 reverse primers for TCR Jbeta segments was used. The CDR3 region of rearranged TCR beta genes was amplified from genomic DNA with a multiplex PCR assay. The Illumina HiSeq System was used to sequence the amplified TCR beta libraries as 87-base-pair reads. The study's own analysis went as follows. Across the 600 to 700 repertoires, a later analysis counted some 81 million unique TCR beta chains, around 10 million of which were shared by at least two donors. Raw reads were error-corrected and collapsed into unique sequences by a nearest-neighbor algorithm in which closely related sequences were merged to remove PCR and sequencing errors. CDR3 sequences were aligned to IMGT reference sequences to assign V, D and J gene segments. For a sequence to be retained, at least a six-nucleotide match to both a V gene segment and a J gene segment was required. A rearrangement was called productive if the CDR3 had no stop codons and remained in frame with V and J, and every other rearrangement was called non-productive. CDR3 was defined according to IMGT convention as the region running from the second conserved V-encoded cysteine to the conserved J-encoded phenylalanine. The earlier analysis of roughly 590 of the donors excluded any sequence lacking an unambiguous match to a single V gene segment. An earlier analysis of 587 of the donors called V segments functional above 56.7% productive rearrangements and segregating when the between-donor standard deviation exceeded 5%. A statistical classification framework was built for diagnosing cytomegalovirus status from the catalog of TCR beta chain sequences. A later analysis assigned V and J genes by comparing TCR nucleotide sequences with IMGT/GENE-DB human TR gene sequences. A later analysis assigned CDR3 sequences and most-parsimonious VDJ recombination scenarios with the TCRdist pipeline. In a later analysis, each TCR beta chain was defined by its CDR3 amino acid sequence together with its V-gene family, and reads lacking a unique V-gene family were excluded. To address suspected cross-contamination and a sequencing artifact, a later analysis removed 450 to 700 highly shared, low-generation-probability nucleotide sequences. In a later analysis, a clonal expansion index for each public chain was calculated from normalized within-repertoire ranks of inferred template counts. A later analysis computed generation probabilities with a VDJ recombination model fitted to out-of-frame rearrangements, and checked the results against IGoR. In a later analysis, hypergeometric tests were used to score TCR-TCR, TCR-HLA and TCR-CMV co-occurrence, with a repertoire-size bias correction applied to TCR pairs. A later analysis estimated false discovery rates by permuting HLA or CMV assignments 20 times. In a later analysis, co-occurring TCRs were grouped using DBSCAN, and TCRdist sequence similarity was added for clustering within HLA-allele-positive subsets. Repertoires with fewer than 30,000 or more than 120,000 public chains were left out of co-occurrence clustering, as were a few repertoires with anomalous nucleotide sharing. TCRdb holds this immuneACCESS table with in-frame rearrangements only. Some clones are missing; in checked studies, unresolved V genes explain under half, and the rest has no known cause. The V and J calls and the clone size are those of that table, but D and trimming were determined from the DNA. For this sample there are about 140,000 clones; roughly 82% appear just once. Of the sample, about 3.2% is held by the ten largest clones.

The cohort consisted of more than 650 healthy bone marrow donors. At the time of sampling, every cohort member was nominally healthy, though immune exposures that went unrecorded were likely present. The donor tested CMV seropositive, placing the donor among the 250 to 300 seropositive members of the cohort. Each donor provided a peripheral blood sample, and peripheral blood mononuclear cells were used for TCR beta sequencing. Genomic DNA extraction from the blood cell samples was performed with the Qiagen DNeasy Blood Extraction Kit. The sequencing sample was made of PBMCs. The receptor chain draws on TRBV28 and TRBJ2-3; TRBD2 could be the D gene, as 6 bases match. This receptor was taken from a man in his late teens or twenties in good health and CMV-seropositive. The bases read TGTGCCAGCAGGGGGCGGGGAAGGGCAGATACGCAGTATTTT. Its amino acids are CASRGRGRADTQYF.